This T cell receptor (beta chain) was profiled in a study of T cells in Graves' hyperthyroidism and ophthalmopathy. Study-level background: Peripheral blood collection took place at initial diagnosis, before any treatment. Study-wide points: Ophthalmopathy onset followed model prediction by a median roughly 6.5 months. A model built on 13 V-J features separated ophthalmopathy from stable hyperthyroidism.

CDR3 length: 14 residues. Germline values: CDR1 DFQATT, CDR2 SNEGSKA (reference sequence). With 3 bases clipped from V and 8 bases from J, the junction kept 9 bases outside the gene matches. TCR beta CDR3 sequences were amplified from RNA transcripts. TCR CDR3 regions were first amplified by RT-PCR with HTBI primers. In TCRdb, the multiplex PCR reads were re-called with MiXCR into one record per CDR3 protein. The profile shows over 400,000 distinct CDR3 sequences, 14% to 15% of them singletons. This clonotype showed up many times. The antigen is not known. The receptor comes from a young man with Graves' ophthalmopathy. The chain carries TRBV20-1 and TRBJ1-2; TRBD1 aligns across 10 bases. Sample: blood. The CDR3, as DNA: TGCAGTGCTAGCCAGGGGACAGGGGTGGGGGGCTACACCTTC. Its protein is CSASQGTGVGGYTF.